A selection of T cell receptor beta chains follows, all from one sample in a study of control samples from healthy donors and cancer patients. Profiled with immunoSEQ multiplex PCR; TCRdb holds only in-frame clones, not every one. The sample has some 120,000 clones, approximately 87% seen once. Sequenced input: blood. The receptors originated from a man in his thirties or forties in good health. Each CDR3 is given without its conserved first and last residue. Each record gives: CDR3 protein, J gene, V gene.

CDR3aa: ATSPGDREGNEKLF; j_gene: TRBJ1-4; v_gene: TRBV24-1
CDR3aa: ASSLVPIGAF; j_gene: TRBJ1-1; v_gene: TRBV28
CDR3aa: ASSQYSNQPQH; j_gene: TRBJ1-5; v_gene: TRBV4-1
CDR3aa: ASNRGITGELF; j_gene: TRBJ2-2; v_gene: TRBV14
CDR3aa: ASSPLGQGAIDTQY; j_gene: TRBJ2-3; v_gene: TRBV11-3
CDR3aa: ASSERVGREQY; j_gene: TRBJ2-7; v_gene: TRBV6-1
CDR3aa: SVAEPYT; j_gene: TRBJ1-2; v_gene: TRBV29-1
CDR3aa: ASSALLGGDYGYT; j_gene: TRBJ1-2; v_gene: TRBV9
CDR3aa: ASSLTSSDRELF; j_gene: TRBJ2-2; v_gene: TRBV7-3
CDR3aa: SVEDKVRTGDYGYT; j_gene: TRBJ1-2; v_gene: TRBV29-1
CDR3aa: ASSLGGLPNTEAF; j_gene: TRBJ1-1; v_gene: TRBV11-3
CDR3aa: ASSGWGEAYEQY; j_gene: TRBJ2-7; v_gene: TRBV25-1
CDR3aa: ASSSQGIEAF; j_gene: TRBJ1-1; v_gene: TRBV7-2
CDR3aa: ATSDPSRDRAEAF; j_gene: TRBJ1-1; v_gene: TRBV24-1
CDR3aa: ASSIDQEPPPEAF; j_gene: TRBJ1-1; v_gene: TRBV19
CDR3aa: AWSELNSPLH; j_gene: TRBJ1-6; v_gene: TRBV30
CDR3aa: ASSLERGTEAF; j_gene: TRBJ1-1; v_gene: TRBV7-3
CDR3aa: ASSLEAGGYNEQF; j_gene: TRBJ2-1; v_gene: TRBV6-6
CDR3aa: ASSQTTEAF; j_gene: TRBJ1-1; v_gene: TRBV2
CDR3aa: ASIPDRFFSPLH; j_gene: TRBJ1-6; v_gene: TRBV6-6
CDR3aa: ASRDTGGVNYGYT; j_gene: TRBJ1-2; v_gene: TRBV7-9
CDR3aa: ASSQLPTPEAF; j_gene: TRBJ1-1; v_gene: TRBV18
CDR3aa: ASSEAQISEAF; j_gene: TRBJ1-1; v_gene: TRBV10-2
CDR3aa: SVEDFTDYGYT; j_gene: TRBJ1-2; v_gene: TRBV29-1
CDR3aa: ASSLGGMPEAF; j_gene: TRBJ1-1; v_gene: TRBV5-6
CDR3aa: ASSKGQGDQPQH; j_gene: TRBJ1-5; v_gene: TRBV2
CDR3aa: ATSGETEAF; j_gene: TRBJ1-1; v_gene: TRBV10-3
CDR3aa: ASSPEGGNTGELF; j_gene: TRBJ2-2; v_gene: TRBV6-5
CDR3aa: ASSSLRGGDGELF; j_gene: TRBJ2-2; v_gene: TRBV9
CDR3aa: ASSVATGGSPYEQY; j_gene: TRBJ2-7; v_gene: TRBV9
CDR3aa: SVDVVLSTDTQY; j_gene: TRBJ2-3; v_gene: TRBV29-1
CDR3aa: ASSLEQYTEAF; j_gene: TRBJ1-1; v_gene: TRBV7-9
CDR3aa: ASRSGQLNTEAF; j_gene: TRBJ1-1; v_gene: TRBV5-5
CDR3aa: ASSSPGQGIDSPLH; j_gene: TRBJ1-6; v_gene: TRBV5-1
CDR3aa: ASSFSFGQVGGETQY; j_gene: TRBJ2-5; v_gene: TRBV5-8
CDR3aa: ASSFRTDYGYT; j_gene: TRBJ1-2; v_gene: TRBV7-2
CDR3aa: ASSPSQGLRAF; j_gene: TRBJ1-1; v_gene: TRBV12-3/TRBV12-4
CDR3aa: ATSESGQEQY; j_gene: TRBJ2-7; v_gene: TRBV24-1
CDR3aa: ATSREASGGEQF; j_gene: TRBJ2-1; v_gene: TRBV15
CDR3aa: ASSQLIAGLANEKLF; j_gene: TRBJ1-4; v_gene: TRBV3-1/TRBV3-2
CDR3aa: SVEDLFLETQY; j_gene: TRBJ2-5; v_gene: TRBV29-1
CDR3aa: ASSLGDRDADTQY; j_gene: TRBJ2-3; v_gene: TRBV11-3
CDR3aa: SGMTANTIY; j_gene: TRBJ1-3; v_gene: TRBV20-1
CDR3aa: ASSPLARTGGQPSTNEKLF; j_gene: TRBJ1-4; v_gene: TRBV18
CDR3aa: ASSLGAGGELF; j_gene: TRBJ2-2; v_gene: TRBV7-3